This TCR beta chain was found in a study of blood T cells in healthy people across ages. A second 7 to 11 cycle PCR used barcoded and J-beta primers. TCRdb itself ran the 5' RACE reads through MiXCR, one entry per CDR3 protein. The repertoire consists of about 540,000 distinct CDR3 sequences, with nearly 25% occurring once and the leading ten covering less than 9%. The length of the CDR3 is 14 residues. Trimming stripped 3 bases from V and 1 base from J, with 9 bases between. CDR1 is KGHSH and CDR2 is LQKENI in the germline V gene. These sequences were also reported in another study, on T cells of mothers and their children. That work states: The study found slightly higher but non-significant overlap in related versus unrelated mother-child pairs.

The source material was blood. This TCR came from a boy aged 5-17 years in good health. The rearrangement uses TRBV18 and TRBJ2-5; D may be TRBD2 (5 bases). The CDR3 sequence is CASSPLEGQETQYF. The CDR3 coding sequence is TGTGCCAGCTCACCCCTCGAGGGCCAAGAGACCCAGTACTTC. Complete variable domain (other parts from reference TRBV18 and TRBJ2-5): NAGVMQNPRHLVRRRGQEARLRCSPMKGHSHVYWYRQLPEEGLKFMVYLQKENIIDESGMPKERFSAEFPKEGPSILRIQQVVRGDSAAYFCASSPLEGQETQYFGPGTRLLVL.